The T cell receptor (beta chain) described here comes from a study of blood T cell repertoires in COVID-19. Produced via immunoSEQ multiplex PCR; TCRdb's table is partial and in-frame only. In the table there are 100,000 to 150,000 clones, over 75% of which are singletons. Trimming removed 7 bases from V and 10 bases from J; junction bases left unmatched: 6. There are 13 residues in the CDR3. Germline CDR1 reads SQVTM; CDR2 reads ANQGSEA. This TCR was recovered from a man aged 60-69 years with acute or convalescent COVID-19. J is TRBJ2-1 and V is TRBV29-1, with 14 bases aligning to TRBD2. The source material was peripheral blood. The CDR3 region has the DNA TGCAGCGCTGAGGGACTAGCGGGAGACGAGCAGTTCTTC. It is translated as CSAEGLAGDEQFF.